The next 21 T cell receptor beta chains were all read from a single sample in a study of CD8 T cells in ankylosing spondylitis. TCRdb called the 5' RACE reads again in MiXCR, with one record for every CDR3 protein. The repertoire includes around 220,000 distinct CDR3 sequences, under 12% of them detected once, and 21% sits in the top ten. Material: blood, either unsorted or a sorted T cell fraction (not recorded which). The origin of the receptors is a male donor with ankylosing spondylitis or in good health (not recorded which).

This chain links TRBV20-1 with TRBJ2-7; 8 positions agree with TRBD2. J gave up 4 bases and V 6 bases, and 8 bases lay outside the gene matches. In germline, CDR1 is DFQATT, CDR2 SNEGSKA (reference sequence). This CDR3 contains 13 residues. The CDR3 bases are TGCAGTGCCAGACAGGCGGGGGGTTACGAGCAGTACTTC. Amino acids: CSARQAGGYEQYF.

As concerns this clonotype: One end of the junction fails to match germline, which may point to a read error. The chain links TRBV7-2 to TRBJ1-1; D is perhaps TRBD1 (5 bases). The germline V gene has CDR1 SGHTA and CDR2 FQGNSA. The CDR3 has 12 residues. For the CDR3, the DNA is TGTGCCACCAGCTTACCTCAGGGTCGGCCTTTCTTT. It translates to CATSLPQGRPFF.

The V and J genes are TRBV20-1 and TRBJ2-7; D tentatively fits TRBD1 or TRBD2 (5 bases each). This CDR3 spans 13 amino acids. V shed 7 bases and J shed 1 base, with 14 bases lying between them. Per germline, CDR1 DFQATT and CDR2 SNEGSKA (reference sequence). CDR3 coding DNA: TGCAGTGTCCCCGGGACGACATCCTACGAGCAGTACTTC. This gives the protein CSVPGTTSYEQYF.

The genes are TRBV30 and TRBJ2-3; D gene unclear. The CDR3 loop spans 15 amino acids. Trimming removed 5 bases from V and 1 base from J, with 16 bases in between. In germline, CDR1 is GTSNPN, CDR2 SVGIG (reference sequence). CDR3: CAWAPGGWGTDTQYF. As DNA, the CDR3 is TGTGCCTGGGCTCCCGGTGGTTGGGGCACAGATACGCAGTATTTT. The complete variable domain, with remaining parts taken from reference TRBV30 and TRBJ2-3, reads SQTIHQWPATLVQPVGSPLSLECTVEGTSNPNLYWYRQAAGRGLQLLFYSVGIGQISSEVPQNLSASRPQDRQFILSSKKLLLSDSGFYLCAWAPGGWGTDTQYFGPGTRLTVL.

This clonotype has only a few counts. The J gene is TRBJ1-2, the V gene TRBV5-6; a weak D match, TRBD1 (5 bases). The CDR3 sequence is 14 residues long. Germline V gene sequence: CDR1 SGHDT, CDR2 YYEEEE. V lost 2 bases to trimming and J lost 6 bases, with 14 bases between them. The CDR3 DNA sequence: TGTGCCAGCAGCTTTCGTCGGCAGGGCCATGGCTACACCTTC. Amino acids: CASSFRRQGHGYTF.

This clonotype came up many times. The chain couples TRBV28 to TRBJ2-3, with 7 bases aligning to TRBD1. Germline V CDR1 and CDR2: MDHEN, SYDVKM. The length of the CDR3 is 14 residues. V was pared by 5 bases and J by 3 bases, with 5 bases of the junction left unmatched. The CDR3 sequence: CASSTRTGTDTQYF. DNA of the CDR3: TGTGCCAGCAGTACCCGGACAGGAACAGATACGCAGTATTTT.

This clonotype was seen at least ten times. The rearrangement joins TRBV29-1 to TRBJ2-5; D is ambiguous. Germline CDR1 SQVTM, CDR2 ANQGSEA. V was clipped by 6 bases and J by 2 bases, with 16 bases between them. The CDR3 extends over 14 amino acids. This chain's CDR3 is CSVPPTALQETQYF. CDR3 nucleotides: TGCAGCGTGCCGCCCACAGCCTTACAAGAGACCCAGTACTTC.

Ten or more counts support this clonotype. V gene TRBV5-1 combines with J gene TRBJ1-3, with unresolved D. Germline V gene sequence: CDR1 SGHRS, CDR2 YFSETQ. Trimming shortened V by 4 bases and J by 0 bases, and 11 bases separated the two germline ends. The CDR3 has 15 amino acids. The CDR3 coding sequence is TGCGCCAGCAGCCGCGAAACGGACTCTGGAAACACCATATATTTT. This gives the protein CASSRETDSGNTIYF.

This clonotype was seen repeatedly, ten times or more. The gene calls are TRBV9 and TRBJ2-7, with 9 bases fitting TRBD1. This CDR3 is 16 amino acids long. The germline V gene has CDR1 SGDLS and CDR2 YYNGEE. V trimming: 3 bases; J trimming: 2 bases; junction bases outside the gene matches: 9. As DNA, the CDR3 is TGTGCCAGCAGCGCAACTGCCGGGACAGGGCCCTACGAGCAGTACTTC. Encoded protein: CASSATAGTGPYEQYF. Based on the CDR3 plus reference TRBV9 and TRBJ2-7, the full variable domain is DSGVTQTPKHLITATGQRVTLRCSPRSGDLSVYWYQQSLDQGLQFLIQYYNGEERAKGNILERFSAQQFPDLHSELNLSSLELGDSALYFCASSATAGTGPYEQYFGPGTRLTVT.

This clonotype was seen a handful of times. The gene calls are TRBV28 and TRBJ2-7; possibly TRBD1 for D (6 bases). V was clipped by 8 bases and J by 3 bases, with 17 bases between them. The CDR3 is made up of 14 amino acids. In germline, CDR1 is MDHEN, CDR2 SYDVKM. CDR3 region: CASATGSPSYEQYF. CDR3 sequence (DNA): TGTGCCAGCGCCACAGGGTCCCCAAGCTACGAGCAGTACTTC.

Turning to this clonotype: A junction boundary mismatches the germline segment, possibly from a read error. The chain is built from TRBV18 and TRBJ2-1, with unresolved D. Germline loops: CDR1 KGHSH, CDR2 LQKENI. The CDR3 contains 13 residues. CDR3 sequence: CASSPLMNNEHFF. CDR3 in DNA: TGTGCCAGCTCACCTCTGATGAACAATGAGCATTTCTTC.

The chain uses TRBV27 and TRBJ2-1; D unclear. CDR1 and CDR2 (germline): MNHEY, SMNVEV (reference sequence). The CDR3 has 13 amino acids. V lost 0 bases and J 6 bases, leaving 6 bases between the germline ends. Written as DNA, the CDR3 is TGTGCCAGCAGTTTATCGGGGTTCAATGAGCAGTTCTTC. This sequence encodes CASSLSGFNEQFF.

This clonotype has only a few counts. This chain links TRBV20-1 with TRBJ2-3; D gene uncertain. Germline V gives CDR1 DFQATT, CDR2 SNEGSKA (reference sequence). V shed 1 base and J shed 5 bases, with 10 bases lying between them. The CDR3 totals 13 residues. The DNA for the CDR3 is TGCAGTGCTAGAGTAAATCCCGGAGATACGCAGTATTTT. Translated, it gives CSARVNPGDTQYF.

Worth noting for this clonotype: Possible read error: a much larger clone is one base away. The chain has TRBV18 and TRBJ1-1; tentatively, D is TRBD1 (5 bases). The CDR3 runs to 12 residues. Germline V CDR1 and CDR2: KGHSH, LQKENI. Written as DNA, the CDR3 is TGTGCCAGCTCACCAGCTGGGCATGGGGCTTTATTT. It encodes CASSPAGHGALF.

This clonotype came up many times. The rearrangement links TRBV5-5 to TRBJ2-2; D possibly corresponds to TRBD1 (6 bases). V lost 5 bases to trimming and J lost 5 bases, with 16 bases between them. The germline V gene has CDR1 SGHKS and CDR2 YYEKEE (reference sequence). The CDR3 is 15 amino acids. The CDR3: CASSWDNTKTGELFF. The CDR3 DNA sequence: TGTGCCAGCAGTTGGGACAATACCAAGACCGGGGAGCTGTTTTTT. The whole variable domain, filled in from reference TRBV5-5 and TRBJ2-2, reads DAGVTQSPTHLIKTRGQQVTLRCSPISGHKSVSWYQQVLGQGPQFIFQYYEKEERGRGNFPDRFSARQFPNYSSELNVNALLLGDSALYLCASSWDNTKTGELFFGEGSRLTVL.

This clonotype appeared many times. This chain links TRBV6-1 with TRBJ1-4, with a weak D call TRBD1 (5 bases). Trimming left V 5 bases short and J 4 bases short, with 8 bases between. The germline CDR1 and CDR2 sequences are MNHNS and SASEGT. There are 13 residues in the CDR3. For the CDR3, the DNA is TGTGCCAGCAGTCAGGGTAATAATGAAAAACTGTTTTTT. It translates to CASSQGNNEKLFF.

This clonotype was detected ten times or more. The J gene is TRBJ2-3, the V gene TRBV20-1; TRBD2 matches at 9 bases. With V trimmed by 5 bases and J by 3 bases, 6 bases remained unmatched. Germline V gene sequence: CDR1 DFQATT, CDR2 SNEGSKA (reference sequence). The CDR3 is 14 amino acids. The CDR3 loop reads CSAPLAGGTDTQYF. CDR3 nucleotides: TGCAGTGCTCCCCTTGCGGGGGGGACAGATACGCAGTATTTT.

This clonotype was observed at least ten times. This chain joins TRBV12-3 or TRBV12-4 and TRBJ1-1, with TRBD1 matching 9 bases. This CDR3 has 16 residues. J gave up 2 bases and V 2 bases, and 6 bases lay outside the gene matches. The CDR3 coding sequence is TGTGCCAGCAGTTTACTCAGGACAGGGGCAAACACTGAAGCTTTCTTT. Its protein is CASSLLRTGANTEAFF.

The rearrangement links TRBV5-1 to TRBJ1-2; TRBD1 matches 7 bases. The CDR3 is 13 residues long. In germline, CDR1 is SGHRS, CDR2 YFSETQ. V lost 4 bases and J lost 3; bases outside the gene matches: 3. The CDR3 DNA reads TGCGCCAGCAGCGCCGGACAGGACTATGGCTACACCTTC. Its translation is CASSAGQDYGYTF. Combining the CDR3 with reference TRBV5-1 and TRBJ1-2 gives the whole variable domain KAGVTQTPRYLIKTRGQQVTLSCSPISGHRSVSWYQQTPGQGLQFLFEYFSETQRNKGNFPGRFSGRQFSNSRSEMNVSTLELGDSALYLCASSAGQDYGYTFGSGTRLTVV.

For this clonotype: This could be a read error, since a much larger clone is one nucleotide away. The chain has TRBV24-1 and TRBJ2-1; TRBD1 matches 7 bases. This CDR3 has 15 amino acids. Per germline, CDR1 KGHDR and CDR2 SFDVKD. The CDR3 spells CASSESTGRDDEQFF. The CDR3 DNA is TGTGCCTCCAGTGAATCGACAGGGAGAGACGATGAGCAGTTCTTC.

This clonotype was detected ten times or more. The V call is TRBV14, the J call TRBJ2-3; D remains unclear. Trimming shortened V by 4 bases and J by 2 bases, and 13 bases separated the two germline ends. Germline CDR1 is SGHDN and CDR2 is FVKESK. CDR3 length: 15 amino acids. This chain's CDR3 is CASSRSDLPTDTQYF. Written as DNA, the CDR3 is TGTGCCAGCAGCCGCAGCGATTTACCCACAGATACGCAGTATTTT.